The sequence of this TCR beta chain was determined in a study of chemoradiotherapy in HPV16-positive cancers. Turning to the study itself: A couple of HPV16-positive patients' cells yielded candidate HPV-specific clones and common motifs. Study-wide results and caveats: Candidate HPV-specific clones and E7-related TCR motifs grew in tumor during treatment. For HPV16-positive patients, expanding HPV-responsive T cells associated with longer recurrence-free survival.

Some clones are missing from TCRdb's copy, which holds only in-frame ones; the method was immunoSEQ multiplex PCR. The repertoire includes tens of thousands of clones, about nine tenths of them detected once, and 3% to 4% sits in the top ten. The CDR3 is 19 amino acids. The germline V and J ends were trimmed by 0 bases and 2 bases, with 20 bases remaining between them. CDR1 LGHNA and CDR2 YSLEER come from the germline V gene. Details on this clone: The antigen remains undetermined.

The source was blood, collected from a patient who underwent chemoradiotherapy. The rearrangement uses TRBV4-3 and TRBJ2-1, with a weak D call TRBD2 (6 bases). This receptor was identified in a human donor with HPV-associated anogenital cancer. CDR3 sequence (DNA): TGCGCCAGCAGCCAAGATGGCCCTCCCGGGGGAAGTCCCTACAATGAGCAGTTCTTC. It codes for CASSQDGPPGGSPYNEQFF.